A selection of T cell receptor beta chains follows, all from one sample in a study of cytomegalovirus exposure and HLA in healthy donors. TCRdb keeps only in-frame clones here, not all; method: immunoSEQ multiplex PCR. The repertoire holds 95,000 to 150,000 clones, with 66% as singletons. The sample was PBMCs. These receptor sequences come from a man aged 18 to 30 in good health and CMV-seronegative. Each CDR3 is given with its conserved first and last residue. D genes are given only for firm matches. Clone sizes are given selectively: once, few, many, or a class where the clone is expanded.

size,D,length,V,J,CDR3,DNA
-,-,13,TRBV10-3,TRBJ1-3,CAISARESDTIYF,TGTGCCATCAGTGCACGGGAATCGGACACCATATATTTT
-,-,15,TRBV5-6,TRBJ1-2,CASSLDRKISYGYTF,TGTGCCAGCAGCTTGGACAGGAAGATAAGCTATGGCTACACCTTC
-,-,15,TRBV9,TRBJ2-7,CASSPGPQGTSEQYF,TGTGCCAGCAGCCCTGGACCACAGGGTACGTCGGAGCAGTACTTC
-,-,13,TRBV10-3,TRBJ2-7,CAISAPGSHEQYF,TGTGCCATCAGTGCCCCAGGGTCCCACGAGCAGTACTTC
-,TRBD1,12,TRBV29-1,TRBJ2-7,CSVGAGGYEQYF,TGCAGCGTTGGCGCAGGGGGCTACGAGCAGTACTTC
-,TRBD1,17,TRBV9,TRBJ1-3,CASSDRQGTMAGNTIYF,TGTGCCAGCAGCGATCGACAGGGGACTATGGCTGGAAACACCATATATTTT
-,-,14,TRBV28,TRBJ2-4,CASMSTPAKNIQYF,TGTGCCAGCATGAGTACCCCAGCCAAAAACATTCAGTACTTC
-,-,13,TRBV27,TRBJ1-3,CASSLSGADTIYF,TGTGCCAGCAGTTTAAGTGGGGCGGACACCATATATTTT
-,TRBD1,15,TRBV28,TRBJ2-7,CASSTPTGPSHEQYF,TGTGCCAGCAGTACTCCGACAGGGCCTAGTCACGAGCAGTACTTC
few,-,11,TRBV29-1,TRBJ2-5,CSVVPEETQYF,TGCAGCGTTGTTCCAGAAGAGACCCAGTACTTC
-,-,12,TRBV7-9,TRBJ1-1,CSSSLVATSAFF,TGTTCCAGCAGCTTAGTAGCTACATCAGCTTTCTTT
-,TRBD2,19,TRBV27,TRBJ2-1,CASSFTRLAGVPPYNEQFF,TGTGCCAGCAGTTTTACCCGACTAGCGGGGGTCCCGCCCTACAATGAGCAGTTCTTC
-,-,14,TRBV30,TRBJ1-2,CAWSVQGIGYGYTF,TGTGCCTGGAGTGTACAGGGAATTGGGTATGGCTACACCTTC
-,-,14,TRBV2,TRBJ2-7,CARYDRSRTYEQYF,TGTGCCAGGTATGACAGAAGCCGAACCTACGAGCAGTACTTC
-,-,13,TRBV5-1,TRBJ1-2,CASSLDRSSGYTF,TGCGCCAGCAGCTTGGACAGGAGTAGTGGCTACACCTTC
-,-,11,TRBV2,TRBJ1-1,CASNRATEAFF,TGTGCCAGCAACAGGGCCACTGAAGCTTTCTTT
once,-,15,TRBV2,TRBJ2-7,CASSEVGGGSYEQYF,TGTGCCAGCAGTGAAGTGGGGGGAGGCTCCTACGAGCAGTACTTC
-,-,15,TRBV5-4,TRBJ1-1,CASSLGAGVGTEAFF,TGTGCCAGCAGCTTGGGTGCGGGGGTCGGTACTGAAGCTTTCTTT
-,-,14,TRBV19,TRBJ1-5,CASSIVEGNQPQHF,TGTGCCAGTAGTATAGTGGAGGGCAATCAGCCCCAGCATTTT
-,TRBD1,14,TRBV19,TRBJ2-1,CASRGQGLYNEQFF,TGTGCCAGTAGGGGACAGGGTTTGTACAATGAGCAGTTCTTC
-,-,13,TRBV4-3,TRBJ2-5,CASSQDGGETQYF,TGCGCCAGCAGCCAAGATGGAGGGGAGACCCAGTACTTC
-,TRBD2,15,TRBV27,TRBJ2-7,CASSSDPAGAREQYF,TGTGCCAGCAGCTCAGACCCAGCGGGAGCTCGGGAGCAGTACTTC
-,-,17,TRBV27,TRBJ2-5,CASSSVPVADHQETQYF,TGTGCCAGCAGTTCCGTTCCGGTAGCGGACCACCAAGAGACCCAGTACTTC
-,TRBD1,16,TRBV4-2,TRBJ2-2,CASSPDRGAGTGELFF,TGTGCCAGCAGCCCGGACAGGGGCGCGGGCACCGGGGAGCTGTTTTTT
-,-,13,TRBV29-1,TRBJ2-7,CSARQVNPYEQYF,TGCAGCGCTAGACAGGTTAACCCCTACGAGCAGTACTTC
once,TRBD1,14,TRBV9,TRBJ2-7,CASSVGQGTYEQYF,TGTGCCAGCAGCGTAGGACAGGGTACCTACGAGCAGTACTTC
-,-,12,TRBV6-6,TRBJ2-5,CASSLGRETQYF,TGTGCCAGCTCCCTGGGCAGGGAGACCCAGTACTTC
-,-,15,TRBV6-5,TRBJ2-7,CASSYSALRWSEQYF,TGTGCCAGCAGTTACTCGGCCCTAAGGTGGAGCGAGCAGTACTTC
-,-,14,TRBV5-1,TRBJ2-7,CASSFAGSGYEQYF,TGCGCCAGCAGCTTTGCGGGGTCTGGTTACGAGCAGTACTTC
-,-,12,TRBV18,TRBJ2-7,CASSPLGGSQYF,TGTGCCAGCTCACCGCTGGGGGGATCGCAGTACTTC
-,TRBD2,20,TRBV15,TRBJ2-5,CATSRDPRRGAINTQETQYF,TGTGCCACCAGCAGGGACCCTAGGCGGGGGGCGATCAATACCCAAGAGACCCAGTACTTC
-,TRBD1,16,TRBV27,TRBJ2-3,CASSPLGQAPPDTQYF,TGTGCCAGCAGTCCCCTCGGACAGGCCCCCCCAGATACGCAGTATTTT
-,-,14,TRBV6-1,TRBJ1-2,CASSEFGADYGYTF,TGTGCCAGCAGTGAATTTGGTGCAGACTATGGCTACACCTTC
-,TRBD1,15,TRBV5-1,TRBJ2-7,CASSLGTGGPHEQYF,TGCGCCAGCAGCCTAGGGACAGGGGGACCTCACGAGCAGTACTTC
once,-,14,TRBV6-1,TRBJ2-4,CASTLGPSGNIQYF,TGTGCCAGCACCCTTGGGCCTTCTGGGAACATTCAGTACTTC
-,-,14,TRBV29-1,TRBJ2-5,CSVTSSVTGETQYF,TGCAGCGTCACGTCTAGCGTAACGGGGGAGACCCAGTACTTC
few,-,13,TRBV27,TRBJ1-5,CASSFSFRQPQHF,TGTGCCAGCAGTTTCAGTTTTCGTCAGCCCCAGCATTTT
-,-,14,TRBV9,TRBJ2-2,CASSVGAGIGELFF,TGTGCCAGCAGCGTCGGGGCGGGAATCGGGGAGCTGTTTTTT
-,-,16,TRBV2,TRBJ2-5,CASRMGRSGSQETQYF,TGTGCCAGCAGGATGGGTCGGAGCGGGTCCCAAGAGACCCAGTACTTC